The clone carrying this T cell receptor beta chain occurred once. This sample was included in a study of cytomegalovirus exposure and HLA in healthy donors. This CDR3 region has 16 residues. CDR1 is SGHRS and CDR2 is YFSETQ in the germline V gene. Use of 60 Vbeta and 13 Jbeta primers characterized the PCR. The table came from immunoSEQ multiplex PCR; TCRdb's copy has only in-frame clones and leaves some out. The sample includes just over 70,000 clones, around two thirds of them seen just once. This receptor was obtained from a human donor in good health. The V call is TRBV5-1, the J call TRBJ2-5; 13 nucleotides agree with TRBD2. TRBJ2-7 explains the end of the DNA better; the J call may be wrong. Sequencing was performed on PBMCs. CDR3 loop: CASSLGGLAGTDEQYF. The DNA for the CDR3 is TGCGCCAGCAGCTTGGGGGGACTAGCGGGAACCGACGAGCAGTACTTC.